This T cell receptor beta chain was found in a study of identical twins. TCRdb independently ran MiXCR on the 5' RACE reads; one entry per CDR3 protein. The sample yields 270,000 or so distinct CDR3 sequences, about 8% seen once. In the case of this clonotype: The antigen is undetermined.

Study findings and constraints: Conclusions were drawn cross-sectionally by statistical analysis, without following the same donors. The authors noted that invariant MAIT and iNKT cells could partly confound zero-insertion analyses.

A further study also used this sample, focusing on yellow fever vaccine responses in identical twins.

The source of this sequence is a woman aged 18-29 years in good health. Sequenced: CD8+ T cells sorted from blood.

CDR3 bases: TGTGCCAGCAGTGAACTAGTCTACGAGCAGTACTTC. This codes for CASSELVYEQYF. The chain carries TRBV2 and TRBJ2-7, with D hard to call. The CDR3 extends over 12 amino acids. Per the germline V gene, CDR1 is SNHLY and CDR2 is FYNNEI. The germline V and J ends were trimmed by 2 bases and 3 bases, with 5 bases remaining between them.